The clone carrying this TCR beta chain was seen repeatedly, ten times or more. The V gene's germline CDR1 is SNHLY and CDR2 FYNNEI. Trimming left V 6 bases short and J 1 base short, with 12 bases between. The CDR3 covers 14 residues. The data were taken from a study of regulatory T cells in long-lasting Graves disease. Noted time point: newly diagnosed GD, antithyroid drugs for less than 3 months. There was RNA extracted from PBMCs, and the TCR library was made from it. Through Arm-PCR of CDR3 regions and iRepertoire HTBI primers, TCR beta libraries were built. TCRdb re-analysed the multiplex PCR reads in MiXCR, keeping a single row per CDR3 protein. The sample holds hundreds of thousands of distinct CDR3 sequences, roughly 15% seen once. These records were also assigned to another study, of T cells in Graves' hyperthyroidism and ophthalmopathy.

The chain joins TRBV2 to TRBJ1-1; D is perhaps TRBD1 (5 bases). This receptor was identified in a woman aged 25-40 years with Graves disease. Source: peripheral blood mononuclear cells (PBMCs), taken at new diagnosis, from a patient treated with antithyroid drugs. The CDR3: CASRFGATNTEAFF. The CDR3 coding sequence is TGTGCCAGCAGGTTTGGGGCTACGAACACTGAAGCTTTCTTT.